This T cell receptor (beta chain) was retrieved from a study of shared clonotypes between healthy human individuals. Study-wide results and limits: It was the few donors that limited the genetic and exposure-history diversity represented.

The CDR3 has 13 residues. Germline-derived CDR1 and CDR2 are MDHEN and SYDVKM. Trimming removed 2 bases at V and 8 bases at J, with 12 bases between. About this clone itself: Its antigen is not known. This sample also contains other DNA sequences that code for the same CDR3.

The donors were adults (healthy and HIV-negative) with no recent acute infections or vaccinations. Genomic DNA from each subset was divided evenly over several immunoSEQ plates. Sorted-subset replicate PCR reactions contained roughly 200 ng DNA, corresponding to tens of thousands of T cell genomes. The method was immunoSEQ multiplex PCR; TCRdb's version includes in-frame clones alone and lacks a portion of them. The sample gives 2,500,000 or so clones, 92% of which show up once; 0.37% is in the top ten. This receptor was obtained from a man aged 18-30 years in good health. Some clones in this sample may be carry-over from other donors' samples. The J gene is TRBJ1-1, the V gene TRBV28; no clear D gene. The specimen was naive CD4+ T cells from PBMCs. Stated subset: CD45RA+ positively selected. CDR3 nucleotides: TGTGCCAGCAGTTTAAGGAGGGCGACAGAAGCTTTCTTT. Its translation: CASSLRRATEAFF.